This T cell receptor (beta chain) stems from a study of naive and memory T cell subsets. Study-wide results and caveats: Possibly reflecting memory cells re-expressing CD45RA, a few larger clonotypes occurred in naive repertoires, especially CD8.

This clonotype was seen a few times. The target antigen is unknown. The germline V gene encodes CDR1 DFQATT and CDR2 SNEGSKA (reference sequence). The V and J ends lost 5 bases and 6 bases respectively, with 11 bases between them. CDR3 size: 13 residues. Two oligonucleotides, mixed equimolar, formed the beta constant-region primer covering TRBC1 and TRBC2. Ligated cDNA was amplified by four rounds of PCR with nested alpha and beta constant-region primers and SP2. In TCRdb, the UMI-ligation and nested PCR reads were re-called with MiXCR into one record per CDR3 protein. The table shows 150,000 or so distinct CDR3 sequences, with 22% occurring only once.

The rearrangement links TRBV20-1 to TRBJ1-6; D not certain. The source is a human donor in good health. Material for sequencing was naive CD4+ T cells from blood. The CDR3 protein is CSAFGNSNSPLHF. The DNA for the CDR3 is TGCAGTGCTTTCGGGAATTCTAATTCACCCCTCCACTTT.